This entry features one T cell receptor beta chain sequence. Its antigen remains unknown. These data come from a study of T cells after yellow fever vaccination. General observations from the study: CD4 and CD8 compartments shared a small share of clonotypes, likely from convergent recombination.

As TCR cDNA was made by 5'RACE template switching, a universal primer site and UMIs were added. TCRdb recomputed calls from the 5' RACE reads with MiXCR, one row per CDR3 protein. The table lists approximately 300,000 distinct CDR3 sequences, around 10% of them singletons. The source of this sequence is a man between 18 and 29 years old who received the YFV17D yellow fever vaccine. Sequenced material: CD4+ T cells sorted from PBMCs, taken 45 days after the yellow fever booster vaccination.

The CDR3 sequence: CASSLGPSQDADTQYF. CDR3 coding DNA: TGTGCCAGCAGCTTAGGACCCAGCCAGGATGCAGATACGCAGTATTTT. V and J are TRBV7-9 and TRBJ2-3; no clear D. Germline CDR1 and CDR2: SEHNR and FQNEAQ (reference sequence). The CDR3 is 16 residues long. The germline V and J ends were trimmed by 1 base and 4 bases, with 15 bases remaining between them.